This T cell receptor (beta chain) was retrieved from a study of blood T cell repertoires in COVID-19. Study-wide context: PBMCs, B-cell-depleted T cells, or T cells provided the cDNA or gDNA that made up the material.

Using immunoSEQ multiplex PCR, the repertoire was profiled, and TCRdb retains in-frame clones only, with some absent. The table shows over 200,000 clones, with 80% to 90% occurring only once. The CDR3 runs to 16 residues. V dropped 3 bases and J dropped 4; count of bases not matched to a gene: 6. CDR1 KGHSH and CDR2 LQKENI come from the germline V gene. The receptor comes from a woman over 75 with active or convalescent COVID-19. Sequenced: peripheral blood. V usage is TRBV18 and J usage is TRBJ1-5; 10 nucleotides agree with TRBD1. In DNA form, the CDR3 reads TGTGCCAGCTCACCGACTCGGGACAGGGGTAATCAGCCCCAGCATTTT. Protein sequence: CASSPTRDRGNQPQHF.